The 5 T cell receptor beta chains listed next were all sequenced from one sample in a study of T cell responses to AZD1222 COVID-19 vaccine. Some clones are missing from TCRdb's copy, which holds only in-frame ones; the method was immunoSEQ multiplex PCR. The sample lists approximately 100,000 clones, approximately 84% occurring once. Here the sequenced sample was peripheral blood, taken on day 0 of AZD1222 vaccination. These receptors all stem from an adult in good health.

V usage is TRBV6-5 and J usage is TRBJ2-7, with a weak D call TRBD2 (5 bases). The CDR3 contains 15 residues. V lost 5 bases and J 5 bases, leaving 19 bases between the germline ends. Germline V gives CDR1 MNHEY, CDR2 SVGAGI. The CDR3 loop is CASSLGTVGRNEQYF. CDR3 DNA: TGTGCCAGCAGTCTTGGAACAGTAGGGAGAAACGAGCAGTACTTC.

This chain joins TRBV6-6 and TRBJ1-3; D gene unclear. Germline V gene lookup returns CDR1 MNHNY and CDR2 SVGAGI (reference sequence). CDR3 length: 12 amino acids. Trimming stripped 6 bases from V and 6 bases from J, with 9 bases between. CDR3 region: CASSPSENTIYF. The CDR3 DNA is TGTGCCAGCAGCCCCAGCGAAAACACCATATATTTT.

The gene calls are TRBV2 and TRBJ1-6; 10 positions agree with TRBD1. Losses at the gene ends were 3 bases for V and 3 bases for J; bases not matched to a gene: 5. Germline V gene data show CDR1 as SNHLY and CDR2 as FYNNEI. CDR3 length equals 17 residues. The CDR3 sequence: CASSDRTGGNYNSPLHF. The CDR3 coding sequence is TGTGCCAGCAGTGACCGGACAGGGGGAAACTATAATTCACCCCTCCACTTT.

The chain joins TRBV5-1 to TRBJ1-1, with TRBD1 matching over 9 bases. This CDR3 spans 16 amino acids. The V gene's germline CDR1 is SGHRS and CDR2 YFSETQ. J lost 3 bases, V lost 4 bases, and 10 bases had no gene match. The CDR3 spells CASSTGQGFPDTEAFF. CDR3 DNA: TGCGCCAGCAGCACGGGACAGGGCTTCCCAGACACTGAAGCTTTCTTT.

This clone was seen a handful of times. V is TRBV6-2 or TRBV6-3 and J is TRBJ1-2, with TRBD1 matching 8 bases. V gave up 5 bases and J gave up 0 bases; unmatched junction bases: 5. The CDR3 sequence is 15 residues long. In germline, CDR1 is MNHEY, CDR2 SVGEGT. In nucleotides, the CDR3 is TGTGCCAGCAGTCTCCGGGGACAGGCTAACTATGGCTACACCTTC. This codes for CASSLRGQANYGYTF.